Presented here are 23 T cell receptor beta chains from one specimen sequenced in a study of blood T cell repertoires in COVID-19. Profiling relied on immunoSEQ multiplex PCR, and the TCRdb table lists in-frame clones only, not all of them. The data hold over 120,000 clones, with 80% observed a single time. The sample was peripheral blood. The receptors come from a man in his 70s who had recovered from COVID-19.

The J gene is TRBJ2-7, the V gene TRBV5-1; the match to TRBD2 covers 7 bases. This CDR3 spans 14 amino acids. V lost 2 bases to trimming and J lost 2 bases; unmatched junction nucleotides: 4. Looked up from germline, CDR1 is SGHRS and CDR2 is YFSETQ. The CDR3 loop reads CASSLEGRAYEQYF. The CDR3 DNA reads as TGCGCCAGCAGCTTAGAGGGGAGGGCCTACGAGCAGTACTTC.

The table lists this clone with a few counts. The chain recombines TRBV25-1 with TRBJ1-5; D gene uncertain. This CDR3 is 14 amino acids long. V lost 0 bases to trimming and J lost 3 bases, with 6 bases between them. Germline V gene sequence: CDR1 MGHDK, CDR2 SYGVNS. The CDR3 coding sequence is TGTGCCAGCAGTGAATACGGGGACAATCAGCCCCAGCATTTT. Amino acids: CASSEYGDNQPQHF.

This chain uses TRBV5-4 with TRBJ2-3, with D unresolved. The V end was cut by 4 bases, the J end by 1 base, with 13 bases between. CDR1 is SGHNT, CDR2 YYREEE, per germline (reference sequence). This CDR3 comprises 15 residues. CDR3 in DNA: TGTGCCAGCAGCCTCCGGGTAGCCCGCACAGATACGCAGTATTTT. Translated: CASSLRVARTDTQYF.

The chain recombines TRBV11-2 with TRBJ2-7; 8 nucleotides agree with TRBD2. V gave up 2 bases and J gave up 5 bases; unmatched junction bases: 8. Per germline, CDR1 SGHAT and CDR2 FQNNGV. The length of the CDR3 is 15 residues. The CDR3 loop is CASSLMIAGPDEQYF. Written as DNA, the CDR3 is TGTGCCAGCAGCTTAATGATAGCGGGGCCGGACGAGCAGTACTTC.

The chain carries TRBV25-1 and TRBJ1-6; tentative D call: TRBD1 (6 bases). Germline CDR1 is MGHDK and CDR2 is SYGVNS. CDR3 length equals 18 residues. Trimming removed 3 bases at V and 7 bases at J, with 22 bases between. The CDR3 spells CASSDLGGGGAFNSPLHF. The CDR3 DNA follows: TGTGCCAGCAGTGATCTCGGAGGCGGGGGGGCCTTCAATTCACCCCTCCACTTT.

Worth noting for this clone: With a much larger clone just one base away, this may be a read error. Other DNA sequences of this sample code for an identical CDR3. This sequence joins TRBV21-1 and TRBJ1-1; the table calls TRBD1, which could not be checked here. TRBV21-1 constitutes a pseudogene. The CDR3 runs 18 residues. The CDR3 sequence is CASSKDRDRGWGNTEAFF. CDR3 nucleotides: TGTGCCAGCAGCAAAGACAGGGACAGGGGGTGGGGCAACACTGAAGCTTTCTTT.

There are a few counts of this clone. J is TRBJ2-3 and V is TRBV14; TRBD2 is a possible D gene (5 bases). CDR1 SGHDN and CDR2 FVKESK come from the germline V gene. The V end was cut by 2 bases, the J end by 6 bases, with 12 bases between. The CDR3 totals 14 residues. The CDR3, as DNA: TGTGCCAGCAGCCAAAGTCTAGCAGGCGATACGCAGTATTTT. Its translation is CASSQSLAGDTQYF.

This clone was seen a single time. The chain uses TRBV7-9 and TRBJ2-3; the match to TRBD2 covers 13 bases. Trimming cost V 1 base and J 4 bases; bases outside gene matches: 8. The CDR3 runs 18 residues. Germline CDR1 reads SEHNR; CDR2 reads FQNEAQ (reference sequence). The CDR3 is CASSLGTSGSPRADTQYF. CDR3 sequence (DNA): TGTGCCAGCAGCTTAGGGACTAGCGGGAGCCCGCGAGCAGATACGCAGTATTTT.

This sequence joins TRBV10-1 and TRBJ2-3, with D perhaps TRBD2 (5 bases). CDR1 is WNHNN, CDR2 SYGVQD, per germline (reference sequence). The CDR3 covers 12 residues. Trimming removed 6 bases from V and 4 bases from J, with 8 bases in between. CDR3 loop: CASSRGSDTQYF. The CDR3 coding sequence is TGCGCCAGCAGCCGGGGATCAGATACGCAGTATTTT.

The rearrangement joins TRBV19 to TRBJ2-5, with D hard to call. CDR3 length equals 14 residues. Between the trimmed V and J ends, which lost 3 bases and 5 bases, there was a span of 13 bases. Germline CDR1 LNHDA, CDR2 SQIVND (reference sequence). The CDR3 spells CASSMRSLEETQYF. CDR3 coding DNA: TGTGCCAGTAGTATGCGCAGTTTGGAGGAGACCCAGTACTTC. Supplemented by reference TRBV19 and TRBJ2-5, the full variable domain reads DGGITQSPKYLFRKEGQNVTLSCEQNLNHDAMYWYRQDPGQGLRLIYYSQIVNDFQKGDIAEGYSVSREKKESFPLTVTSAQKNPTAFYLCASSMRSLEETQYFGPGTRLLVL.

This sequence joins TRBV14 and TRBJ1-1; D may be TRBD1 (6 bases). The CDR3 sequence is 16 residues long. V was shortened by 3 bases and J by 1 base, with 15 bases between the two germline ends. From germline, CDR1 is SGHDN and CDR2 FVKESK. The chain's CDR3 is CASSQPGEGENTEAFF. DNA of the CDR3: TGTGCCAGCAGCCAGCCCGGGGAGGGGGAGAACACTGAAGCTTTCTTT.

This clone has more than one count but fewer than ten. This rearrangement joins TRBV6-5 to TRBJ2-7; 10 bases map to TRBD1. The CDR3 is made up of 15 amino acids. Germline CDR1 MNHEY, CDR2 SVGAGI. The ends lost 0 bases at V and 6 bases at J; junction bases unmatched: 5. The CDR3 spells CASSYSRQGAFEQYF. In DNA form, the CDR3 reads TGTGCCAGCAGTTACTCGAGACAGGGGGCCTTCGAGCAGTACTTC.

The gene calls are TRBV4-1 and TRBJ1-5; 8 bases align to TRBD1. Unmatched junction bases numbered 10, after V lost 0 bases and J lost 0 bases. Per germline, CDR1 MGHRA and CDR2 YSYEKL. CDR3 length equals 19 residues. CDR3 sequence reads: CASSQEPAGGAGSNQPQHF. The CDR3 DNA reads TGCGCCAGCAGCCAAGAGCCGGCAGGGGGCGCGGGTAGCAATCAGCCCCAGCATTTT.

The V call is TRBV5-1, the J call TRBJ2-2; the match to TRBD2 covers 14 bases. This CDR3 is built from 16 residues. Germline CDR1 SGHRS, CDR2 YFSETQ. Unmatched junction bases numbered 4, after V lost 4 bases and J lost 5 bases. The CDR3 spells CASSGTSGSRTGELFF. CDR3 bases: TGCGCCAGCAGCGGGACTAGCGGGAGCCGTACCGGGGAGCTGTTTTTT.

The chain has TRBV5-4 and TRBJ2-1; D not certain. The germline gives CDR1 SGHNT, CDR2 YYREEE (reference sequence). Trimming removed 2 bases from V and 6 bases from J, with 9 bases in between. The CDR3 covers 13 residues. The CDR3 reads CASSFTRGNEQFF. The CDR3 nucleotides read TGTGCCAGCAGCTTCACGCGCGGCAATGAGCAGTTCTTC.

The chain employs TRBV5-1 and TRBJ2-1; perhaps TRBD2 as D (5 bases). Trimming took off 4 bases at V and 7 bases at J, with 18 bases between the two ends. The CDR3 totals 15 residues. The V gene's germline CDR1 is SGHRS and CDR2 YFSETQ. CDR3 amino acids: CASSLPANGVNEQFF. The CDR3 bases are TGCGCCAGCAGCCTACCCGCAAACGGGGTAAATGAGCAGTTCTTC.

V gene TRBV7-2 combines with J gene TRBJ2-7, with 10 positions matching TRBD2. Germline V CDR1 and CDR2: SGHTA, FQGNSA. The CDR3 is 17 amino acids. V was pared by 1 base and J by 3 bases, with 9 bases of the junction left unmatched. For the CDR3, the DNA is TGTGCCAGCAGCTTAGGCCCTAGCGGGAGTTTTAACTACGAGCAGTACTTC. It encodes CASSLGPSGSFNYEQYF.

The CDR3 DNA follows: TGTGCCACCAGCAGCCCACAGGGCTCTGGAAACACCATATATTTT. This sequence encodes CATSSPQGSGNTIYF. J is TRBJ1-3 and V is TRBV15; tentatively, D is TRBD1 (6 bases). This CDR3 contains 15 residues. Germline lookup yields CDR1 LNHNV and CDR2 YYDKDF (reference sequence). Trimming removed 3 bases from V and 0 bases from J, with 9 bases in between.

The CDR3 here is CASSKGERRGQETPTNEKLFF. CDR3 DNA: TGTGCCAGCAGCAAAGGGGAAAGGCGGGGACAGGAGACACCAACTAATGAAAAACTGTTTTTT. The chain has TRBV21-1 and TRBJ1-4; the DNA was not compared with TRBD1, the D call given in the table. TRBV21-1 is an annotated pseudogene. There are 21 residues in the CDR3.

The chain carries TRBV7-8 and TRBJ2-7; no clear D gene. The CDR3 extends over 13 amino acids. Germline V gives CDR1 SGHVS, CDR2 FQNEAQ. V was cut by 4 bases and J by 6 bases, with 13 bases left in between. CDR3 sequence reads: CASSSGLQSEQYF. In nucleotides, the CDR3 is TGTGCCAGCAGCTCCGGTCTCCAAAGCGAGCAGTACTTC.

V gene TRBV18 combines with J gene TRBJ2-1, with 8 bases lining up with TRBD2. Unmatched junction bases numbered 4, after V lost 3 bases and J lost 0 bases. CDR1 and CDR2 from the germline V gene are KGHSH and LQKENI. This CDR3 comprises 16 residues. This CDR3 is CASSPRSGGSYNEQFF. CDR3 bases: TGTGCCAGCTCACCTAGAAGCGGGGGCTCCTACAATGAGCAGTTCTTC.

A few counts support this clone. The rearrangement joins TRBV7-2 to TRBJ2-7; 9 bases are a match to TRBD2. The germline V gene encodes CDR1 SGHTA and CDR2 FQGNSA. This CDR3 has 15 amino acids. Unmatched junction bases numbered 4, after V lost 1 base and J lost 3 bases. CDR3 region: CASSLVSGSIYEQYF. The CDR3 DNA is TGTGCCAGCAGCTTAGTTAGCGGGAGTATCTACGAGCAGTACTTC.

The chain combines TRBV6-5 with TRBJ2-7; the D gene is possibly TRBD2 (6 bases). The germline CDR1 and CDR2 sequences are MNHEY and SVGAGI. V shed 7 bases and J shed 7 bases, with 20 bases lying between them. The CDR3 has 14 amino acids. The CDR3 protein is CASTIRPGEGEQYF. The CDR3 coding sequence is TGTGCCAGCACTATACGGCCGGGGGAAGGGGAGCAGTACTTC.